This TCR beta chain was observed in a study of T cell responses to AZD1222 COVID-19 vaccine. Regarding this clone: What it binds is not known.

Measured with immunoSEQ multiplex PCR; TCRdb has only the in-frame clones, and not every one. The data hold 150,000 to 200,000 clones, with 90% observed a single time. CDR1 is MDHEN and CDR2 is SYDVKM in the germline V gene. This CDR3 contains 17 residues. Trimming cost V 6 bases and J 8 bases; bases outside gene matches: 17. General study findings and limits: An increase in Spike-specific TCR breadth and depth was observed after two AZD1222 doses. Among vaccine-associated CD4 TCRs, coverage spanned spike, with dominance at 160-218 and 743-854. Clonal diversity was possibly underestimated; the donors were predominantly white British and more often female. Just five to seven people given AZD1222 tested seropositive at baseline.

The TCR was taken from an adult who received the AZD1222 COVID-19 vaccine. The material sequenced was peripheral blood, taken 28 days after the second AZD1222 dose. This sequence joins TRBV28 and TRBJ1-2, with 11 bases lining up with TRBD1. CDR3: CASSRGQGALKVSGYTF. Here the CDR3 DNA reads TGTGCCAGCAGCCGAGGACAGGGGGCTCTCAAGGTCTCCGGCTACACCTTC.